Below are 24 T cell receptor beta chains sequenced from a single sample in a study of cytomegalovirus exposure and HLA in healthy donors. PCR employed 60 Vbeta and 13 Jbeta primers. Sequencing used immunoSEQ multiplex PCR; TCRdb keeps in-frame clones, though not all of them. The sample yields 200,000 to 250,000 clones, approximately 79% seen once. The sequenced material came from PBMCs. The source of these receptors is a middle-aged man in good health and CMV-seronegative.

The rearrangement uses TRBV27 and TRBJ2-7, with D perhaps matching TRBD1 (5 bases). V dropped 5 bases and J dropped 0 bases, with 20 bases sitting between them. The germline CDR1 and CDR2 sequences are MNHEY and SMNVEV (reference sequence). The length of the CDR3 is 17 residues. Here the CDR3 DNA reads TGTGCCAGCAGTCCAACATCCTCAAGACAGTTCTCCTACGAGCAGTACTTC. Protein sequence: CASSPTSSRQFSYEQYF.

CDR3 sequence reads: CASSPAPGGNTIYF. CDR3 bases: TGTGCCAGCAGCCCTGCCCCGGGTGGAAACACCATATATTTT. The rearrangement joins TRBV4-2 to TRBJ1-3; D call uncertain. This CDR3 is built from 14 residues. Germline values: CDR1 LGHNA, CDR2 YNFKEQ. The V end was cut by 4 bases, the J end by 3 bases, with 10 bases between.

This clone came up a few times. The chain links TRBV30 to TRBJ2-5, with D perhaps matching TRBD2 (6 bases). V gave up 3 bases and J gave up 5 bases, with 19 bases separating them. The CDR3 consists of 15 residues. Germline V gene sequence: CDR1 GTSNPN, CDR2 SVGIG (reference sequence). The CDR3 bases are TGTGCCTGGAGATCCGGGGGAATCCCGAGGGAGACCCAGTACTTC. Translating it yields CAWRSGGIPRETQYF.

The V and J genes are TRBV7-9 and TRBJ1-6; no clear D gene. Between the trimmed V and J ends, which lost 5 bases and 6 bases, there was a span of 11 bases. The germline V gene encodes CDR1 SEHNR and CDR2 FQNEAQ (reference sequence). CDR3 length: 14 amino acids. This CDR3 reads CASSPLGGNSPLHF. CDR3 DNA sequence: TGTGCCAGCAGCCCACTGGGAGGTAATTCACCCCTCCACTTT.

The count of this clone is one. This chain joins TRBV2 and TRBJ1-1, with D tentatively TRBD1 (6 bases). The CDR3 spans 11 residues. V was cut by 6 bases and J by 9 bases, with 11 bases left in between. Germline CDR1 SNHLY, CDR2 FYNNEI. Written as DNA, the CDR3 is TGTGCCAGCAGGGATGACAGGAAAGCTTTCTTT. It specifies CASRDDRKAFF.

CDR3 nucleotides: TGTGCCAGCAGTGATTTGGGTTTCGGGGTCAATCAGCCCCAGCATTTT. It is translated as CASSDLGFGVNQPQHF. This chain links TRBV6-1 with TRBJ1-5; D gene ambiguous. V lost 3 bases, J lost 3 bases, and 15 bases lay in between. The CDR3 runs to 16 residues. Germline V gives CDR1 MNHNS, CDR2 SASEGT.

V gene TRBV28 combines with J gene TRBJ2-7, with TRBD1 identical over 9 bases. This CDR3 is 14 amino acids long. Per the germline V gene, CDR1 is MDHEN and CDR2 is SYDVKM. The ends lost 9 bases at V and 1 base at J; junction bases unmatched: 7. As DNA, the CDR3 is TGTGCCAGTATACCCGGGACAGGGTCCTACGAGCAGTACTTC. Its protein product is CASIPGTGSYEQYF.

The rearrangement links TRBV28 to TRBJ2-1; 7 positions agree with TRBD1. The CDR3 covers 20 residues. V was clipped by 8 bases and J by 0 bases; unmatched bases: 22. Germline CDR1 MDHEN, CDR2 SYDVKM. The CDR3 nucleotides are TGTGCCAGCTTAGGATTGAGGGGGCGTCCAGCGGTACGCTCCTACAATGAGCAGTTCTTC. Amino acid sequence: CASLGLRGRPAVRSYNEQFF.

Regarding this clone: This specimen includes other DNA sequences encoding the same CDR3. V and J are TRBV9 and TRBJ1-1, with unresolved D. The CDR3 is 13 residues long. CDR1 and CDR2 (germline): SGDLS, YYNGEE. V was pared by 2 bases and J by 2 bases, with 7 bases between. CDR3 sequence reads: CASSVTRNTEAFF. The CDR3 region has the DNA TGTGCCAGCAGCGTCACCAGAAACACTGAAGCTTTCTTT.

This clone was counted a few times. The V call is TRBV6-5, the J call TRBJ2-7; D might be TRBD2 (5 bases). This CDR3 is 14 amino acids long. The ends were cut back, 1 base at V and 7 bases at J, with 14 bases in the middle. Looked up from germline, CDR1 is MNHEY and CDR2 is SVGAGI. The CDR3 loop is CASSYLGVRGEQYF. CDR3 nucleotides: TGTGCCAGCAGTTACTTGGGAGTCCGCGGTGAGCAGTACTTC.

The J gene is TRBJ2-5, the V gene TRBV5-1, with 12 bases fitting TRBD2. Germline V gene data show CDR1 as SGHRS and CDR2 as YFSETQ. This CDR3 spans 14 amino acids. The V gene end was trimmed by 4 bases and the J gene end by 5 bases; junction bases not matched to a gene: 3. Here the CDR3 DNA reads TGCGCCAGCAGCGGGGGACTAGCGGGCGAGACCCAGTACTTC. Protein product: CASSGGLAGETQYF.

This chain joins TRBV19 and TRBJ2-7; possibly TRBD2 for D (6 bases). The CDR3 extends over 14 amino acids. Trimming took off 5 bases at V and 3 bases at J, with 14 bases between the two ends. Germline V lookup: CDR1 LNHDA, CDR2 SQIVND (reference sequence). CDR3 residues: CASSFGRGIYEQYF. The CDR3 nucleotides read TGTGCCAGTAGTTTCGGGCGCGGGATCTACGAGCAGTACTTC.

V is TRBV7-2 and J is TRBJ2-2; TRBD2 agrees at 8 bases. Trimming cost V 3 bases and J 3 bases; bases outside gene matches: 6. The CDR3 has 16 residues. The germline V gene encodes CDR1 SGHTA and CDR2 FQGNSA. The CDR3 bases are TGTGCCAGCAGCTTTTTCGGGAGGGCCGACACCGGGGAGCTGTTTTTT. It specifies CASSFFGRADTGELFF.

The V call is TRBV7-6, the J call TRBJ2-3; D remains unclear. The CDR3 has 14 residues. V was pared by 1 base and J by 2 bases, with 7 bases between. CDR1 is SGHVS and CDR2 is FNYEAQ in the germline V gene. Here the CDR3 reads CASSLDRTTDTQYF. The CDR3 coding sequence is TGTGCCAGCAGCTTAGACAGAACCACAGATACGCAGTATTTT.

The genes are TRBV9 and TRBJ2-5; TRBD2 matches at 9 bases. The CDR3 extends over 15 amino acids. Germline values: CDR1 SGDLS, CDR2 YYNGEE. With V trimmed by 0 bases and J by 5 bases, 5 bases remained unmatched. CDR3 loop: CASSVGGRALETQYF. DNA for the CDR3: TGTGCCAGCAGCGTAGGCGGGAGGGCCTTGGAGACCCAGTACTTC.

The chain combines TRBV5-1 with TRBJ2-7; maybe TRBD2 (5 bases). CDR1 and CDR2 from the germline V gene are SGHRS and YFSETQ. The CDR3 runs 14 residues. Trimming left V 0 bases short and J 7 bases short, with 14 bases between. The DNA for the CDR3 is TGCGCCAGCAGCTTGGGCCAACTAGAAAAAGAGCAGTACTTC. Encoded protein: CASSLGQLEKEQYF.

V and J are TRBV5-1 and TRBJ2-7; TRBD1 might be the D (6 bases). The CDR3 extends over 15 amino acids. The ends were cut back, 3 bases at V and 4 bases at J, with 17 bases in the middle. Germline CDR1 is SGHRS and CDR2 is YFSETQ. The CDR3 region has the DNA TGCGCCAGCAGCTACGGGACACCCCCCGGGTACGAGCAGTACTTC. Its translation: CASSYGTPPGYEQYF.

The chain couples TRBV18 to TRBJ2-7; no firm D call. Trimming removed 5 bases from V and 2 bases from J, with 4 bases in between. The CDR3 sequence is 11 residues long. The V gene's germline CDR1 is KGHSH and CDR2 LQKENI. The CDR3 here is CASSYTYEQYF. The CDR3 DNA sequence: TGTGCCAGCTCATACACCTACGAGCAGTACTTC.

The count of this clone is one. A read error may produce the germline difference seen at one junction end. Other DNA sequences in the same sample also yield this CDR3. CDR3 region: CAWSVRANEKLFF. The CDR3 region has the DNA TGTGCCTGGAGTGTAAGAGCTAATGAAAAGCTGTTTTTT. V usage is TRBV30 and J usage is TRBJ1-4; D gene ambiguous. Germline-derived CDR1 and CDR2 are GTSNPN and SVGIG (reference sequence). There are 13 residues in the CDR3.

This clone was observed a handful of times. The chain recombines TRBV5-8 with TRBJ2-5; 7 bases line up with TRBD1. Germline V gene data show CDR1 as SGHTS and CDR2 as YDEGEE. CDR3 length equals 14 residues. V lost 4 bases to trimming and J lost 2 bases; unmatched junction nucleotides: 5. The CDR3 DNA reads TGTGCCAGCAGCCCGGGACAGATACAAGAGACCCAGTACTTC. This sequence encodes CASSPGQIQETQYF.

The chain links TRBV6-1 to TRBJ1-1; TRBD1 is a possible D gene (6 bases). The V gene's germline CDR1 is MNHNS and CDR2 SASEGT. This CDR3 spans 14 amino acids. V was shortened by 3 bases and J by 3 bases, with 11 bases between the two germline ends. As DNA, the CDR3 is TGTGCCAGCAGTGACCCAGGGGCTTACACTGAAGCTTTCTTT. Translated: CASSDPGAYTEAFF.

V and J are TRBV19 and TRBJ2-7, with D perhaps TRBD1 (5 bases). Germline loops: CDR1 LNHDA, CDR2 SQIVND (reference sequence). V lost 5 bases to trimming and J lost 0 bases, with 8 bases between them. CDR3 length equals 13 residues. The CDR3, as DNA: TGTGCCAGTAGTCACAGGCCCTCCTACGAGCAGTACTTC. It is translated as CASSHRPSYEQYF.

This rearrangement joins TRBV28 to TRBJ1-3, with TRBD1 identical over 7 bases. The CDR3 is 16 residues long. The germline CDR1 and CDR2 sequences are MDHEN and SYDVKM. The V gene end was trimmed by 2 bases and the J gene end by 6 bases; junction bases not matched to a gene: 10. CDR3 protein: CASSLTRQGVANTIYF. The CDR3 bases are TGTGCCAGCAGTTTAACCCGACAGGGCGTAGCAAACACCATATATTTT.

The V and J genes are TRBV19 and TRBJ1-2; D uncertain. Germline V gives CDR1 LNHDA, CDR2 SQIVND (reference sequence). The CDR3 sequence is 15 residues long. V dropped 2 bases and J dropped 0 bases, with 10 bases sitting between them. CDR3 loop: CASSIPSLANYGYTF. The CDR3 nucleotides read TGTGCCAGTAGTATACCCAGTCTGGCTAACTATGGCTACACCTTC.